The 19 T cell receptor beta chains presented below share a single source sample, sequenced in a study of blood T cell repertoires in COVID-19. Method: immunoSEQ multiplex PCR; TCRdb's copy keeps in-frame clones and lacks some. Of approximately 150,000 clones in the sample, approximately 87% were seen once. The sample comprised PBMCs or T cells enriched from blood (not recorded which). The receptors come from a man aged 50 to 60 in a cohort exposed to, infected with or recovered from COVID-19 (not recorded which).

The table lists this clone with a few counts. The chain carries TRBV6-6 and TRBJ2-3, with D hard to call. CDR3 length: 13 residues. Trimming stripped 6 bases from V and 1 base from J, with 8 bases between. From germline, CDR1 is MNHNY and CDR2 SVGAGI (reference sequence). CDR3: CASSPRGTDTQYF. CDR3 nucleotide sequence: TGTGCCAGCAGCCCCCGGGGCACAGATACGCAGTATTTT.

Comment on this clone: The sample carries other DNA sequences with the same CDR3. This rearrangement joins TRBV2 to TRBJ1-5; 8 bases align to TRBD1. V gave up 6 bases and J gave up 7 bases; unmatched junction bases: 5. The CDR3 is 13 residues long. CDR1 is SNHLY and CDR2 is FYNNEI in the germline V gene. The CDR3 DNA follows: TGTGCCAGCAGCGGACAGGGTGGCCAGCCCCAGCATTTT. Translated: CASSGQGGQPQHF. Variable domain in full (rest from reference TRBV2 and TRBJ1-5): EPEVTQTPSHQVTQMGQEVILRCVPISNHLYFYWYRQILGQKVEFLVSFYNNEISEKSEIFDDQFSVERPDGSNFTLKIRSTKLEDSAMYFCASSGQGGQPQHFGDGTRLSIL.

This chain connects TRBV14 to TRBJ1-3; 7 bases align to TRBD1. The CDR3 runs to 16 residues. With 0 bases clipped from V and 0 bases from J, the junction kept 2 bases outside the gene matches. CDR1 SGHDN and CDR2 FVKESK come from the germline V gene. The CDR3 sequence: CASSQERTGSGNTIYF. In nucleotides, the CDR3 is TGTGCCAGCAGCCAAGAGCGGACAGGCTCTGGAAACACCATATATTTT.

V and J are TRBV11-2 and TRBJ2-2; D is perhaps TRBD1 (7 bases). This CDR3 comprises 16 residues. Trimming stripped 5 bases from V and 5 bases from J, with 18 bases between. Germline CDR1 reads SGHAT; CDR2 reads FQNNGV. The DNA for the CDR3 is TGTGCCAGCAGCCCAGGGGGGACACAGAAAACCGGGGAGCTGTTTTTT. Its translation: CASSPGGTQKTGELFF.

The rearrangement uses TRBV6-5 and TRBJ1-2; D not resolved. V dropped 0 bases and J dropped 3 bases, with 8 bases sitting between them. The CDR3 has 14 residues. In germline, CDR1 is MNHEY, CDR2 SVGAGI. CDR3 bases: TGTGCCAGCAGTTACTCTAAGGACTACTATGGCTACACCTTC. Its protein is CASSYSKDYYGYTF.

In its sample, this clone was seen a few times. This sequence joins TRBV18 and TRBJ1-1; 7 bases line up with TRBD1. This CDR3 spans 14 amino acids. V lost 4 bases and J lost 1; bases outside the gene matches: 3. Germline V CDR1 and CDR2: KGHSH, LQKENI. The CDR3 nucleotides read TGTGCCAGCTCACTGGGACAGACGAACACTGAAGCTTTCTTT. Amino acids: CASSLGQTNTEAFF.

With respect to this clone: Germline and junction disagree at one end, which may indicate a read error. The chain uses TRBV7-2 and TRBJ2-5; 10 bases agree with TRBD1. The CDR3 covers 14 residues. Germline V lookup: CDR1 SGHTA, CDR2 FQGNSA. This CDR3 is CAGSRDRGQETQYF. CDR3 DNA: TGTGCCGGCAGCCGGGACAGGGGTCAAGAGACCCAGTACTTC.

The chain has TRBV3-1 (or the pseudogene TRBV3-2) and TRBJ2-2; tentative D call: TRBD2 (6 bases). V shed 4 bases and J shed 8 bases, with 14 bases lying between them. This CDR3 comprises 14 residues. CDR1 LGHDT and CDR2 YNNKEL come from the germline V gene (reference sequence). The DNA of the CDR3 is TGTGCCAGCAGCCCCGTCCGGGGGTTGGGGGAGCTGTTTTTT. It specifies CASSPVRGLGELFF.

The V gene is TRBV29-1, the J gene TRBJ2-7; possible D gene TRBD2, 5 bases. With 0 bases removed from V and 6 bases from J, the gap between germline ends came to 15 bases. Germline V gene data show CDR1 as SQVTM and CDR2 as ANQGSEA. The CDR3 length is 14 residues. CDR3 nucleotide sequence: TGCAGCGTTGAAGATCGGAGAGGGCTGGGCGAGCAGTACTTC. This encodes CSVEDRRGLGEQYF.

This sequence joins TRBV28 and TRBJ2-2, with 8 bases fitting TRBD2. Germline values: CDR1 MDHEN, CDR2 SYDVKM. The V gene end was trimmed by 5 bases and the J gene end by 7 bases; junction bases not matched to a gene: 12. The CDR3 is 16 amino acids. This CDR3 reads CASSGAGTRAGGELFF. The CDR3 coding sequence is TGTGCCAGCAGTGGGGCCGGGACTAGGGCCGGCGGGGAGCTGTTTTTT.

V gene TRBV19 combines with J gene TRBJ2-3, with TRBD1 identical over 7 bases. J gave up 1 base and V 5 bases, and 9 bases lay outside the gene matches. The CDR3 sequence is 16 residues long. Germline values: CDR1 LNHDA, CDR2 SQIVND (reference sequence). The CDR3 DNA is TGTGCCAGTAGTGCTCGGACAGGCTTACGCACAGATACGCAGTATTTT. Translating gives CASSARTGLRTDTQYF. The full variable domain, with the rest looked up from reference TRBV19 and TRBJ2-3, is DGGITQSPKYLFRKEGQNVTLSCEQNLNHDAMYWYRQDPGQGLRLIYYSQIVNDFQKGDIAEGYSVSREKKESFPLTVTSAQKNPTAFYLCASSARTGLRTDTQYFGPGTRLTVL.

The chain joins TRBV27 to TRBJ2-1; no reliable D call. Deletions cut 7 bases from V and 0 bases from J, with 7 bases between. This CDR3 has 13 residues. Looked up from germline, CDR1 is MNHEY and CDR2 is SMNVEV (reference sequence). CDR3 DNA: TGTGCCAGCACCTCGTCCTCCTACAATGAGCAGTTCTTC. It translates to CASTSSSYNEQFF.

The CDR3 DNA reads TGTGCCAGCAGCTTCCATCAGGGACATGGAGAGACCCAGTACTTC. Translated, it gives CASSFHQGHGETQYF. The genes are TRBV11-2 and TRBJ2-5, with a possible D match to TRBD1 (6 bases). The V and J ends lost 3 bases and 4 bases respectively, with 15 bases between them. This CDR3 has 15 residues. CDR1 and CDR2 from the germline V gene are SGHAT and FQNNGV.

CDR3 in DNA: TGTGCCAGCAGTCCCGGGGGAACCGGGGAGCTGTTTTTT. Its translation is CASSPGGTGELFF. The rearrangement joins TRBV25-1 to TRBJ2-2, with D perhaps TRBD2 (6 bases). Germline V lookup: CDR1 MGHDK, CDR2 SYGVNS. V was shortened by 5 bases and J by 5 bases, with 9 bases between the two germline ends. The CDR3 spans 13 residues.

The V call is TRBV19, the J call TRBJ2-7; tentative D call: TRBD1 (6 bases). V was clipped by 9 bases and J by 5 bases, with 8 bases between them. The CDR3 length is 10 residues. CDR1 LNHDA and CDR2 SQIVND come from the germline V gene (reference sequence). The CDR3 DNA sequence: TGTGCCAGACAGGGCCACGAGCAGTACTTC. Its protein product is CARQGHEQYF. The full variable domain, in which reference TRBV19 and TRBJ2-7 provide the parts outside the CDR3, is DGGITQSPKYLFRKEGQNVTLSCEQNLNHDAMYWYRQDPGQGLRLIYYSQIVNDFQKGDIAEGYSVSREKKESFPLTVTSAQKNPTAFYLCARQGHEQYFGPGTRLTVT.

The CDR3 loop is CASSGRDTYNSPLHF. CDR3 bases: TGTGCCAGCAGCGGCCGGGATACCTATAATTCACCCCTCCACTTT. The chain couples TRBV4-2 to TRBJ1-6; D is ambiguous. Trimming pared 5 bases from V and 2 bases from J, leaving 10 bases between. CDR3 length: 15 residues. Germline V lookup: CDR1 LGHNA, CDR2 YNFKEQ.

The chain joins TRBV27 to TRBJ1-2, with 9 bases identical to TRBD1. CDR3 length: 14 amino acids. Per germline, CDR1 MNHEY and CDR2 SMNVEV (reference sequence). V lost 8 bases, J lost 7 bases, and 11 bases stayed unmatched. Here the CDR3 reads CASQGGQGDPGYTF. In nucleotides, the CDR3 is TGTGCCAGCCAGGGGGGACAGGGTGATCCTGGCTACACCTTC.

V usage is TRBV18 and J usage is TRBJ2-3, with D perhaps matching TRBD1 (5 bases). The CDR3 is made up of 16 amino acids. CDR1 is KGHSH and CDR2 is LQKENI in the germline V gene. The V end lost 3 bases, the J end lost 0 bases, and 13 bases lay between the germline ends. As DNA, the CDR3 is TGTGCCAGCTCACCCTTTGGTTGGGGCAGCACAGATACGCAGTATTTT. It codes for CASSPFGWGSTDTQYF. Filled out from reference TRBV18 and TRBJ2-3, the complete variable domain reads NAGVMQNPRHLVRRRGQEARLRCSPMKGHSHVYWYRQLPEEGLKFMVYLQKENIIDESGMPKERFSAEFPKEGPSILRIQQVVRGDSAAYFCASSPFGWGSTDTQYFGPGTRLTVL.

V usage is TRBV30 and J usage is TRBJ1-1; D possibly corresponds to TRBD1 (6 bases). The V gene lost 4 bases and the J gene lost 5 bases, with 14 bases spanning the gap. The length of the CDR3 is 13 residues. Germline CDR1 GTSNPN, CDR2 SVGIG (reference sequence). CDR3 coding DNA: TGTGCCTGGAATAGCCAGGGGTCGACTGAAGCTTTCTTT. Translated: CAWNSQGSTEAFF.